This TCR beta chain stems from a study of blood T cell repertoires in COVID-19. Across the study: Acute and convalescent COVID-19 specimens originated in the United States, Italy and Spain.

In the original workflow: Amplification of reference gene primers provided the estimated nucleated cell counts. The table came from immunoSEQ multiplex PCR; TCRdb's copy has only in-frame clones and leaves some out. The DNA was the basis for D and trimming; V, J and clone size are from that table. The table has some 300,000 clones, 88% seen once. V trimming: 3 bases; J trimming: 4 bases; junction bases outside the gene matches: 14. CDR3 size: 17 residues. Looked up from germline, CDR1 is SGHNT and CDR2 is YYREEE (reference sequence). The material sequenced was peripheral blood. V and J are TRBV5-4 and TRBJ1-2, with TRBD1 matching 8 bases. The receptor comes from a woman in her thirties who had recovered from COVID-19. The CDR3 nucleotides are TGTGCCAGCAGCTCCCCGGGGGGACAGGCGCCCGCCTATGGCTACACCTTC. It yields the protein CASSSPGGQAPAYGYTF.